This T cell receptor (beta chain) came from a study of blood T cell repertoires in COVID-19. Assay: immunoSEQ multiplex PCR; the TCRdb copy retains only in-frame clones and omits some. The sample holds 310,000 or so clones, around 90% seen once. Participants reported their clinical history, and cohort assignment relied on those reports. The germline V gene has CDR1 MNHEY and CDR2 SMNVEV (reference sequence). Trimming stripped 5 bases from V and 4 bases from J, with 13 bases between. This CDR3 has 14 amino acids. The chain joins TRBV27 to TRBJ2-3; D remains unclear. The receptor was derived from a woman aged 25-40 years who had recovered from COVID-19. Specimen: PBMCs or T cells enriched from blood (not recorded which). The CDR3 DNA sequence: TGTGCCAGCAGTCCTTTTAGTTTGGCAGATACGCAGTATTTT. Amino acids: CASSPFSLADTQYF.